A selection of T cell receptor beta chains follows, all from one sample in a study of blood T cell repertoires in COVID-19. Sequencing was performed with immunoSEQ multiplex PCR; in TCRdb, only in-frame clones are kept and a portion is missing. The sample consists of 110,000 or so clones, about 80% of them appearing once. Sequencing was done on a sample of peripheral blood. The receptors come from a middle-aged woman with acute or convalescent COVID-19. The CDR3 runs from the conserved cysteine through the conserved F or W.

v_call: TRBV5-5; j_call: TRBJ1-3; cdr3_aa: CATGLSSSGNTIYF
v_call: TRBV6-6; j_call: TRBJ2-7; cdr3_aa: CASSSTSGGARYEQYF
v_call: TRBV4-2; j_call: TRBJ1-5; cdr3_aa: CASSHLRDQPQHF
v_call: TRBV19; j_call: TRBJ1-5; cdr3_aa: CASRAGYDNQPQHF
v_call: TRBV15; j_call: TRBJ1-2; cdr3_aa: CATSRDKGGQGHGYTF
v_call: TRBV4-2; j_call: TRBJ1-2; cdr3_aa: CASSQRLIEGAYGYTF
v_call: TRBV7-8; j_call: TRBJ1-5; cdr3_aa: CASSLVAGIDQPQHF
v_call: TRBV4-3; j_call: TRBJ2-3; cdr3_aa: CASSQGGQLTDTQYF
v_call: TRBV7-8; j_call: TRBJ2-5; cdr3_aa: CASSSPWLAGLQETQYF
v_call: TRBV18; j_call: TRBJ2-1; cdr3_aa: CASSPTSGGGNEQFF
v_call: TRBV6-2/TRBV6-3; j_call: TRBJ1-1; cdr3_aa: CASSPRGLPEAFF
v_call: TRBV18; j_call: TRBJ2-7; cdr3_aa: CASSLQGYEQYF
v_call: TRBV12-3/TRBV12-4; j_call: TRBJ1-2; cdr3_aa: CASSPHEGYGYTF
v_call: TRBV16; j_call: TRBJ1-3; cdr3_aa: CASSQYTGNTIYF
v_call: TRBV7-2; j_call: TRBJ2-3; cdr3_aa: CASSLGTSGGANTQYF
v_call: TRBV11-3; j_call: TRBJ1-6; cdr3_aa: CASSGGQGNSPLHF
v_call: TRBV7-9; j_call: TRBJ1-2; cdr3_aa: CASGNDRAGGYTF
v_call: TRBV6-5; j_call: TRBJ1-1; cdr3_aa: CASRIQVGTEAFF
v_call: TRBV6-6; j_call: TRBJ1-2; cdr3_aa: CASSYSTRGSVYGYTF
v_call: TRBV11-3; j_call: TRBJ2-1; cdr3_aa: CASSSATGQGYNEQFF
v_call: TRBV23-1; j_call: TRBJ2-7; cdr3_aa: CASSQGTAYEQYF
v_call: TRBV2; j_call: TRBJ2-2; cdr3_aa: CASGTSSGANTGELFF
v_call: TRBV5-6; j_call: TRBJ1-1; cdr3_aa: CASSRMGQGTTEAFF
v_call: TRBV6-1; j_call: TRBJ1-3; cdr3_aa: CASSEWDSFLSGNTIYF
v_call: TRBV5-1; j_call: TRBJ2-7; cdr3_aa: CASSLSQGQVYEQYF
v_call: TRBV6-6; j_call: TRBJ1-6; cdr3_aa: CASSWGTGDNSPLHF
v_call: TRBV3-1/TRBV3-2; j_call: TRBJ1-5; cdr3_aa: CASSQGGRDQPQHF
v_call: TRBV19; j_call: TRBJ2-3; cdr3_aa: CASRQAALGFSDTQYF
v_call: TRBV2; j_call: TRBJ1-6; cdr3_aa: CASSEREESPLHF
v_call: TRBV29-1; j_call: TRBJ1-3; cdr3_aa: CSVTRGTGGTNTIYF
v_call: TRBV19; j_call: TRBJ2-2; cdr3_aa: CASSIGRVNTGELFF
v_call: TRBV7-9; j_call: TRBJ2-6; cdr3_aa: CASSRGQGASGANVLTF
v_call: TRBV24-1; j_call: TRBJ1-2; cdr3_aa: CATSDLNGYTF
v_call: TRBV5-1; j_call: TRBJ2-2; cdr3_aa: CASSSYSTNTGELFF
v_call: TRBV9; j_call: TRBJ2-6; cdr3_aa: CASSPLQGARSGANVLTF
v_call: TRBV11-2; j_call: TRBJ1-1; cdr3_aa: CASSPRGDTEAFF
v_call: TRBV9; j_call: TRBJ2-3; cdr3_aa: CASNRGGSTDTQYF
v_call: TRBV2; j_call: TRBJ1-6; cdr3_aa: CATRQNFFYSPLHF
v_call: TRBV6-5; j_call: TRBJ1-1; cdr3_aa: CASSYSILLTEAFF
v_call: TRBV9; j_call: TRBJ1-1; cdr3_aa: CASSVATSFIDTEAFF
v_call: TRBV4-1; j_call: TRBJ1-1; cdr3_aa: CASSQDITGDAFF
v_call: TRBV27; j_call: TRBJ2-3; cdr3_aa: CASRDRGGTDTQYF
v_call: TRBV7-8; j_call: TRBJ1-3; cdr3_aa: CASSFYRGPLSGNTIYF
v_call: TRBV3-1/TRBV3-2; j_call: TRBJ2-2; cdr3_aa: CASSQVFTNTGELFF
v_call: TRBV5-6; j_call: TRBJ1-2; cdr3_aa: CASTRRALTNYGYTF
v_call: TRBV4-2; j_call: TRBJ2-3; cdr3_aa: CASSQEVGGTTDTQYF
v_call: TRBV19; j_call: TRBJ1-5; cdr3_aa: CASSPVMRDQPQHF
v_call: TRBV13; j_call: TRBJ1-1; cdr3_aa: CASSQRDTSTEAFF
v_call: TRBV2; j_call: TRBJ2-3; cdr3_aa: CASSEGTGGPDTQYF
v_call: TRBV6-6; j_call: TRBJ2-4; cdr3_aa: CASNTGWGGNIQYF
v_call: TRBV2; j_call: TRBJ1-6; cdr3_aa: CASREGRDRGRSPLHF
v_call: TRBV5-1; j_call: TRBJ2-2; cdr3_aa: CASTPGGITGELFF
v_call: TRBV7-9; j_call: TRBJ1-1; cdr3_aa: CASSRPGTGPQGLEAFF
v_call: TRBV6-5; j_call: TRBJ1-1; cdr3_aa: CASGQFQAFF
v_call: TRBV6-2/TRBV6-3; j_call: TRBJ1-5; cdr3_aa: CASSARDSEREPQHF